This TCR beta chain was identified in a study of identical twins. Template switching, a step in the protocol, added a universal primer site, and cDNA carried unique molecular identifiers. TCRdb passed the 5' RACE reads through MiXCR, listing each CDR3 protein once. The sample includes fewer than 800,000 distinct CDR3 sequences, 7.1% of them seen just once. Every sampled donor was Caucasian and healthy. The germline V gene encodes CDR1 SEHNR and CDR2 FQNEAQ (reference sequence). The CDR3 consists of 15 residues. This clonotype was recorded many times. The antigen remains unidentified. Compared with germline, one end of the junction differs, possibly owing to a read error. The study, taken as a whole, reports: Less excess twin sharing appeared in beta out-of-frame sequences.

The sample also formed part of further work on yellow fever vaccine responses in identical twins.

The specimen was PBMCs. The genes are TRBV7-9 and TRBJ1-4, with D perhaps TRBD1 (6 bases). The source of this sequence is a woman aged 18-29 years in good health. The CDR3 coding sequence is TGTGCCAGCAGTCGAATCGGGACAACGAATGAAAAACTGTTTTTT. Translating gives CASSRIGTTNEKLFF.